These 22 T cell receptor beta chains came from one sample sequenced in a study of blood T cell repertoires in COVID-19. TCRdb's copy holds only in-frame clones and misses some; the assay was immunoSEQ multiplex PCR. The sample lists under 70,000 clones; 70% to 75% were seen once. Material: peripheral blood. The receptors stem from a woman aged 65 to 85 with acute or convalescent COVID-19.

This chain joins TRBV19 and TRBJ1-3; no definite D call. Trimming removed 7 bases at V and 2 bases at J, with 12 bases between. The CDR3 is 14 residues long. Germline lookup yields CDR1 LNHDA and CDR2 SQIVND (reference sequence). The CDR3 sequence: CASTHQATGNTIYF. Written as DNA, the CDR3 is TGTGCCAGTACCCATCAGGCAACTGGAAACACCATATATTTT. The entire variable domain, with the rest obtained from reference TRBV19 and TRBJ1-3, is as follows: DGGITQSPKYLFRKEGQNVTLSCEQNLNHDAMYWYRQDPGQGLRLIYYSQIVNDFQKGDIAEGYSVSREKKESFPLTVTSAQKNPTAFYLCASTHQATGNTIYFGEGSWLTVV.

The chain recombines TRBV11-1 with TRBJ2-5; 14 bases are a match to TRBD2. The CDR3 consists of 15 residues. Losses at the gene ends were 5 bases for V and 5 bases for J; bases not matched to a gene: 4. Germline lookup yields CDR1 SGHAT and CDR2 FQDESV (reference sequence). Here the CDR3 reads CASSHGTSGGETQYF. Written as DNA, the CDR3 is TGTGCCAGCAGCCATGGGACTAGCGGGGGTGAGACCCAGTACTTC.

The chain's CDR3 is CAISESQRGNTEAFF. Written as DNA, the CDR3 is TGTGCCATCAGTGAGTCACAGCGGGGGAACACTGAAGCTTTCTTT. This chain connects TRBV10-3 to TRBJ1-1; no clear D. The germline V gene has CDR1 ENHRY and CDR2 SYGVKD. Trimming took off 0 bases at V and 1 base at J, with 9 bases between the two ends. This CDR3 has 15 amino acids.

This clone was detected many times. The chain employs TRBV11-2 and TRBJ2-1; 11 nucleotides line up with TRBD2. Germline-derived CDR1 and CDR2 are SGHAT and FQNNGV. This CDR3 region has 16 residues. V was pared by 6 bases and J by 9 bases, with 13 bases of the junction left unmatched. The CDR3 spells CASSLRLAGLSGEQFF. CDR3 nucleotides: TGTGCCAGCAGTTTACGACTAGCGGGGCTATCTGGTGAGCAGTTCTTC.

The CDR3 DNA is TGTGCCAGCAGTGGACCCCCCCCACAGCTTTATACATATGGCTACACCTTC. Protein sequence: CASSGPPPQLYTYGYTF. The chain couples TRBV6-1 to TRBJ1-2; no clear D. Germline loops: CDR1 MNHNS, CDR2 SASEGT. This CDR3 spans 17 amino acids. The ends were cut back, 4 bases at V and 5 bases at J, with 23 bases in the middle.

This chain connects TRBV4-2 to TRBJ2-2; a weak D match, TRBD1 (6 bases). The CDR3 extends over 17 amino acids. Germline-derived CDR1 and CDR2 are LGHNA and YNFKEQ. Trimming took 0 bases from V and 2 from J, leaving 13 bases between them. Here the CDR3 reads CASSQDRQGRNTGELFF. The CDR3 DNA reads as TGTGCCAGCAGCCAAGATCGCCAGGGGAGAAACACCGGGGAGCTGTTTTTT.

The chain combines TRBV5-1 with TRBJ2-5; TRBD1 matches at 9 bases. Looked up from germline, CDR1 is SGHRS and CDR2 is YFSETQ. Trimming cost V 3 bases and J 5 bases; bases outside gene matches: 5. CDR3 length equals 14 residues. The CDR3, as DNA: TGCGCCAGCAGCTCCCGGACAGGGGCGGAGACCCAGTACTTC. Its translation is CASSSRTGAETQYF.

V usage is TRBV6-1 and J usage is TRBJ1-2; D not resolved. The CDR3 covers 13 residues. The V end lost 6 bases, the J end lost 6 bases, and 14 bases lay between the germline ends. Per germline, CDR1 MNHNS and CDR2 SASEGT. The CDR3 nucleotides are TGTGCCAGCAGCTCAGTTACCTTTAATGGCTACACCTTC. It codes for CASSSVTFNGYTF.

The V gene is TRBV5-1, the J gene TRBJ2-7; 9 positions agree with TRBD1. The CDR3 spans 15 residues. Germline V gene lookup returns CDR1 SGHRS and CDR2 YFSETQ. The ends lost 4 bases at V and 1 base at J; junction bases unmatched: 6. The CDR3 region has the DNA TGCGCCAGCAGCAATGGACAGGGGTCGTCCTACGAGCAGTACTTC. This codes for CASSNGQGSSYEQYF.

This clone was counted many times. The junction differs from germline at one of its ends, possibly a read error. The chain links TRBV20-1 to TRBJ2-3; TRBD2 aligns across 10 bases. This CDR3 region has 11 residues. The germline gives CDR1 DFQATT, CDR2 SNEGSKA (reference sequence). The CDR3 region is CSASRSGGANF. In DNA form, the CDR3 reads TGCAGTGCTAGCCGGAGCGGGGGGGCGAATTTT.

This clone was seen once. The chain's CDR3 is CASSLSGQGAYEQYF. CDR3 coding DNA: TGTGCCAGCAGCTTAAGCGGACAGGGGGCATACGAGCAGTACTTC. The rearrangement uses TRBV13 and TRBJ2-7; 11 bases align to TRBD1. The CDR3 has 15 residues. V gave up 2 bases and J gave up 4 bases; unmatched junction bases: 4. Germline CDR1 and CDR2: PRHDT and FYEKMQ (reference sequence).

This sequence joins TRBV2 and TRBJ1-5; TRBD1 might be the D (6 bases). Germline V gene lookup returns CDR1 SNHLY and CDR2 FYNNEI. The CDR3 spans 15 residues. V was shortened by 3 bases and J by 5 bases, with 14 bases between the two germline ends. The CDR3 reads CASSDRGGLDQPQHF. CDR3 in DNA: TGTGCCAGCAGTGATCGGGGGGGCTTAGATCAGCCCCAGCATTTT.

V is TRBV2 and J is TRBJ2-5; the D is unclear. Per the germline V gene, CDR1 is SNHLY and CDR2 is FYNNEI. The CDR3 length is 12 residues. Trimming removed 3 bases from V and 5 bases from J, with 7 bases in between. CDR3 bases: TGTGCCAGCAGTGATATCCGGGAGACCCAGTACTTC. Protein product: CASSDIRETQYF.

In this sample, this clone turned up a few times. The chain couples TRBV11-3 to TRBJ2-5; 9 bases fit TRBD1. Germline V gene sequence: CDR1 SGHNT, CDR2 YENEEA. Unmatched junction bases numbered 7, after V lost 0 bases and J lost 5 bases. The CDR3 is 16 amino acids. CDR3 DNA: TGTGCCAGCAGCTTAGATGGCGGACAGGGGCGGGAGACCCAGTACTTC. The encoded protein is CASSLDGGQGRETQYF.

For the CDR3, the DNA is TGCGCCAGCAGCTTGAGGGCCCTCGGGACAGGAAACACCGGGGAGCTGTTTTTT. Translated: CASSLRALGTGNTGELFF. The rearrangement uses TRBV5-1 and TRBJ2-2, with 8 bases identical to TRBD1. The germline CDR1 and CDR2 sequences are SGHRS and YFSETQ. This CDR3 comprises 18 residues. V was pared by 1 base and J by 2 bases, with 10 bases of the junction left unmatched.

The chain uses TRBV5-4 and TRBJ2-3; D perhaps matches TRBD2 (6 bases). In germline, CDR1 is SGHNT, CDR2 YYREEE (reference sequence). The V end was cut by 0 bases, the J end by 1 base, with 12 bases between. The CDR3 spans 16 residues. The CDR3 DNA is TGTGCCAGCAGCTTGGATAGGGCTAGCGGCACAGATACGCAGTATTTT. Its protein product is CASSLDRASGTDTQYF.

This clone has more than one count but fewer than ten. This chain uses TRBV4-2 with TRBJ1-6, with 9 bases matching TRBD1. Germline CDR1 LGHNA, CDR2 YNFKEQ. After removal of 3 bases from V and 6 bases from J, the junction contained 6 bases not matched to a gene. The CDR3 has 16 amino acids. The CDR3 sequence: CASSHLMTGGNSPLHF. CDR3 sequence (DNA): TGTGCCAGCAGCCATCTCATGACAGGGGGTAATTCACCCCTCCACTTT.

The chain's CDR3 is CASSLTGTYEQYF. The CDR3 DNA is TGTGCCAGCAGCCTTACAGGGACCTACGAGCAGTACTTC. The chain uses TRBV9 and TRBJ2-7, with TRBD1 as a possible D gene (6 bases). V was pared by 4 bases and J by 2 bases, with 10 bases between. CDR3 length equals 13 residues. CDR1 is SGDLS and CDR2 is YYNGEE in the germline V gene.

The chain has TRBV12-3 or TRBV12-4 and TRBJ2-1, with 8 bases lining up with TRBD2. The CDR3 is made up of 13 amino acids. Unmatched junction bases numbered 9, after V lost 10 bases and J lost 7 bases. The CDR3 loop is CATRGGGKNEQFF. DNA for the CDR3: TGTGCCACCCGGGGGGGAGGAAAAAATGAGCAGTTCTTC.

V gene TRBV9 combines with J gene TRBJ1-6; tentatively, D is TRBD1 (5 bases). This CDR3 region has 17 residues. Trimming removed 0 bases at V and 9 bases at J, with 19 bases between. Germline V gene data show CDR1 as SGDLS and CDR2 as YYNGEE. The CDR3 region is CASSVDPQALSGSPLHF. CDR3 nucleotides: TGTGCCAGCAGCGTAGACCCACAGGCCTTATCGGGTTCACCCCTCCACTTT.

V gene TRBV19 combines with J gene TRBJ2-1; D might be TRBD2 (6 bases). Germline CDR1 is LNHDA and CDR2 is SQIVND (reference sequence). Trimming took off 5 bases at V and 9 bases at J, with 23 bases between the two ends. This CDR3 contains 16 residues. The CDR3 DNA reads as TGTGCCAGTAGTCCCAAGGGGCGGGGCCCTCTTGGTGAGCAGTTCTTC. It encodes CASSPKGRGPLGEQFF. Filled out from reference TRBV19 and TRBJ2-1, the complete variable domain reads DGGITQSPKYLFRKEGQNVTLSCEQNLNHDAMYWYRQDPGQGLRLIYYSQIVNDFQKGDIAEGYSVSREKKESFPLTVTSAQKNPTAFYLCASSPKGRGPLGEQFFGPGTRLTVL.

The CDR3 here is CASRFSTGRTEAFF. The CDR3 bases are TGTGCCAGCAGGTTTTCGACAGGTAGAACTGAAGCTTTCTTT. This chain connects TRBV6-5 to TRBJ1-1; D may be TRBD1 (6 bases). V was shortened by 6 bases and J by 5 bases, with 16 bases between the two germline ends. Germline values: CDR1 MNHEY, CDR2 SVGAGI. The CDR3 has 14 amino acids.